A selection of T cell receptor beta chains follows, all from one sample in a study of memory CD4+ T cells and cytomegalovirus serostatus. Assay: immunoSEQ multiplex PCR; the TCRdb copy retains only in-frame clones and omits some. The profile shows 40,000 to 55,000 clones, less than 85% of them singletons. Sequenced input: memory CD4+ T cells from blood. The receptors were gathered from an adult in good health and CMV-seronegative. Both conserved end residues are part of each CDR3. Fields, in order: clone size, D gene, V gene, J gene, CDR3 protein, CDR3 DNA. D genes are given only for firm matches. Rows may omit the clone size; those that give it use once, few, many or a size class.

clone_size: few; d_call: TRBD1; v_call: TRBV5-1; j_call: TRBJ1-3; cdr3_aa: CASRPTGHTGNTIYF; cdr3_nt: TGCGCCAGCAGGCCGACAGGGCACACTGGAAACACCATATATTTT
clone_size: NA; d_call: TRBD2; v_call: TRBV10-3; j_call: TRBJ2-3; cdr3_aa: CAISESASGGAADTQYF; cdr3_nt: TGTGCCATCAGTGAGTCGGCTAGCGGGGGGGCGGCAGATACGCAGTATTTT
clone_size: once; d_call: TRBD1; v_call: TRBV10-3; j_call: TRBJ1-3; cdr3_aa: CAIGDRENSGNTIYF; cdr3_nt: TGTGCCATCGGGGACAGGGAGAACTCTGGAAACACCATATATTTT
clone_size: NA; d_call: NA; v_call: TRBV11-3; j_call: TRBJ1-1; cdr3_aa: CASSLTGALNTEAFF; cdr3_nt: TGTGCCAGCAGCTTAACGGGGGCCTTGAACACTGAAGCTTTCTTT
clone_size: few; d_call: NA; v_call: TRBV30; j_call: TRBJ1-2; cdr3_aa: CAWSWEPRNYGYTF; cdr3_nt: TGTGCCTGGTCGTGGGAGCCGAGGAACTATGGCTACACCTTC
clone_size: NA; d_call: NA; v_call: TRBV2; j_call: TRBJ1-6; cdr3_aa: CASSVNRVNSPLHF; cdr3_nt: TGTGCCAGCAGTGTCAACAGAGTTAATTCACCCCTCCACTTT
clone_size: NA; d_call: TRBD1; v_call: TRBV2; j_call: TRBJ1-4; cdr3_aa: CASSEATGNEKLFF; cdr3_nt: TGTGCCAGCAGTGAAGCGACAGGGAATGAAAAACTGTTTTTT
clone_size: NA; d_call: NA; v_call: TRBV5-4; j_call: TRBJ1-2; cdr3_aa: CASSLGPKNYGYTF; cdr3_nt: TGTGCCAGCAGCTTGGGACCAAAAAACTATGGCTACACCTTC
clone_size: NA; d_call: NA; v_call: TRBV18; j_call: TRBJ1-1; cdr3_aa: CASSPQEVNTEAFF; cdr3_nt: TGTGCCAGCTCACCTCAGGAAGTGAACACTGAAGCTTTCTTT
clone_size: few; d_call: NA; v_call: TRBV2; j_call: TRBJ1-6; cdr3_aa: CASSEKEAGNNSPLHF; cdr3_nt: TGTGCCAGCAGTGAAAAGGAGGCAGGGAATAATTCACCCCTCCACTTT
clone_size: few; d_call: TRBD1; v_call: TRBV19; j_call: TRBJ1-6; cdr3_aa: CASRQGANSPLHF; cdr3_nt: TGTGCCAGTCGTCAGGGGGCCAATTCACCCCTCCACTTT
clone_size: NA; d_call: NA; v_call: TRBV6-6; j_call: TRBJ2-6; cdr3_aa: CASSYRPSGANVLTF; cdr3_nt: TGTGCCAGCAGTTACAGGCCCTCTGGGGCCAACGTCCTGACTTTC
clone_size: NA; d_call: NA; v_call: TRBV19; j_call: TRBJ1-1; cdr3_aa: CASNTQGRTEAFF; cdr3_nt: TGTGCCAGTAACACACAGGGAAGAACTGAAGCTTTCTTT
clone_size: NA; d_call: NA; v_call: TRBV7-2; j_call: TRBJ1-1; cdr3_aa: CASSSDPNTEAFF; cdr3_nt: TGTGCCAGCAGCTCAGACCCGAACACTGAAGCTTTCTTT
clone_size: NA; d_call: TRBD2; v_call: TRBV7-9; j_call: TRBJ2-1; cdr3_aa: CASSSSGPSYNEQFF; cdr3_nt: TGTGCCAGCAGCTCTAGCGGCCCCTCCTACAATGAGCAGTTCTTC
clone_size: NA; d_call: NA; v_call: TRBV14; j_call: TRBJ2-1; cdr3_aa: CASSQVVTSEPYNEQFF; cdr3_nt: TGTGCCAGCAGCCAAGTGGTTACGAGCGAACCTTACAATGAGCAGTTCTTC
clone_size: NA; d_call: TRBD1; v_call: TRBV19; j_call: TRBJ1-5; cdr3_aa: CASRDTGGGQPQHF; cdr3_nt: TGTGCCAGTAGGGATACAGGGGGCGGTCAGCCCCAGCATTTT